The rows below give T cell receptor beta chains drawn from one sample of a study of blood T cells in healthy people across ages. TCRdb independently ran MiXCR on the 5' RACE reads; one entry per CDR3 protein. The sample contains some 1 million distinct CDR3 sequences, 45% of which appear only once. The specimen sequenced was blood. The receptor source for this set is a woman aged 55-75 years in good health. Both conserved end residues are part of each CDR3. Each record gives: D gene, clone size, V gene, J gene, CDR3 DNA, CDR3 protein. D genes are given only for firm matches. Size values are once, few and many counts, or a class for expanded clones, and some rows have none.

TRBD1	NA	TRBV6-5	TRBJ1-5	TGTGCCAGCAGCCTGACAGGGGGCGGGAGTCAGCCCCAGCATTTT	CASSLTGGGSQPQHF
TRBD1	NA	TRBV7-2	TRBJ1-2	TGTGCCAGCAGCCTGAGCCTCAGGACAGGGCATTATGGCTACACCTTC	CASSLSLRTGHYGYTF
NA	NA	TRBV7-2	TRBJ2-5	TGTGCCAGCAGCACCAGGGCAGAAGAGACCCAGTACTTC	CASSTRAEETQYF
NA	few	TRBV11-2	TRBJ2-7	TGTGCCAGCAGCTTAGCCGGGGATACGGGTTACGAGCAGTACTTC	CASSLAGDTGYEQYF
NA	few	TRBV11-1	TRBJ2-7	TGTGCCAGCAGCTTTGGCAGGGGGAGGTACGAGCAGTACTTC	CASSFGRGRYEQYF
NA	NA	TRBV28	TRBJ2-7	TGTGCCAGCAGTTTATGGGCCGGGGAAAATGAGGACGAGCAGTACTTC	CASSLWAGENEDEQYF
TRBD2	many	TRBV27	TRBJ2-4	TGTGCCAGCAGTCCGGCGCGGGAGGTCAGTCACATTCAGTACTTC	CASSPAREVSHIQYF
TRBD2	NA	TRBV27	TRBJ2-1	TGTGCCAGCAGCCGTGAGAGGACTAGCGTCAGAGAGCAGTTCTTC	CASSRERTSVREQFF
NA	NA	TRBV6-1	TRBJ2-5	TGTGCCAGCAGTGGCCGCCGGGGTTGGCAAGAGACCCAGTACTTC	CASSGRRGWQETQYF
TRBD2	few	TRBV9	TRBJ2-1	TGTGCCAGCAGCGTAGCGAGGGAGGTTAGCGGGAAATCCTACAATGAGCAGTTCTTC	CASSVAREVSGKSYNEQFF
NA	NA	TRBV7-9	TRBJ1-5	TGTGCCAGCAGCTTAACCCTAGGTGGGCCCCAGCATTTT	CASSLTLGGPQHF
TRBD2	NA	TRBV5-1	TRBJ2-1	TGCGCCAGCAGCTTGGGAACACTAGCGCAGACTGAGCAGTTCTTC	CASSLGTLAQTEQFF
NA	NA	TRBV5-1	TRBJ2-5	TGCGCCAGCAGTTCTCCTAAAGAGACCCAGTACTTC	CASSSPKETQYF
TRBD1	few	TRBV6-1	TRBJ1-5	TGTGCCAGCAGTCCCTGGACAGGGGAGGGCCAGCCCCAGCATTTT	CASSPWTGEGQPQHF
NA	once	TRBV2	TRBJ2-1	TGTGCCAGACGGCAGGGGCGCTACAATGAGCAGTTCTTC	CARRQGRYNEQFF
NA	NA	TRBV20-1	TRBJ2-3	TGCAGTGCTAGAGCCGCCCCGCGCACAGATACGCAGTATTTT	CSARAAPRTDTQYF
TRBD2	few	TRBV29-1	TRBJ2-7	TGCAGCGTTGGGGGAGCGGGAGCCTACGAGCAGTACTTC	CSVGGAGAYEQYF
NA	NA	TRBV6-1	TRBJ2-1	TGTGCCAGCAGTGAAGCAGCAGGCTGGGGGGAGACCCAGTTCTTC	CASSEAAGWGETQFF
NA	few	TRBV6-5	TRBJ2-1	TGTGCCACCCGGCACAATGAGCAGTTCTTC	CATRHNEQFF
TRBD2	NA	TRBV6-5	TRBJ2-1	TGTGCCAGCAGTTTCGAGGGACTAGCGGGAGGGTACTACAATGAGCAGTTCTTC	CASSFEGLAGGYYNEQFF
TRBD1	many	TRBV5-1	TRBJ1-2	TGCGCCAGCACTTCTTCGCCCGGGACAGTCTATGGCTACACCTTC	CASTSSPGTVYGYTF
TRBD1	few	TRBV20-1	TRBJ2-5	TGCAGTGCCCCCGGGACAGGTACTAGGGAGCAGTACTTC	CSAPGTGTREQYF
TRBD2	NA	TRBV12-3/TRBV12-4	TRBJ2-7	TGTGCCAGCAGTGGGGGGACTAGCGGCCCCTACGAGCAGTACTTC	CASSGGTSGPYEQYF
TRBD2	NA	TRBV7-9	TRBJ2-1	TGTGCCAGCAGCTTGGCTAGCGGGAGGGCCTACAATGAGCAGTTCTTC	CASSLASGRAYNEQFF
NA	few	TRBV3-1	TRBJ2-3	TGTGCCAGCAGCCCTCTATCCGGCGGGACAGATACGCAGTATTTT	CASSPLSGGTDTQYF
NA	NA	TRBV7-6	TRBJ2-7	TGTGCCAGCAGCTTAGCGAACGGGGCTTCGGGCTACGAGCAGTACTTC	CASSLANGASGYEQYF
NA	NA	TRBV7-3	TRBJ2-1	TGTGCCAGCAGCGATGGGACGATCAATGAGCAGTTCTTC	CASSDGTINEQFF
NA	NA	TRBV20-1	TRBJ2-1	TGCAGTGCCCCGGGCCCCTCTTCCAATGAGCAGTTCTTC	CSAPGPSSNEQFF
NA	NA	TRBV28	TRBJ2-2	TGTGCCAGCGGGGACGTTCGGGGGGAGCTGTTTTTT	CASGDVRGELFF
NA	few	TRBV4-1	TRBJ2-7	TGCGCCAGCAGCCTAATACAGGGCCCCTCCTACGAGCAGTACTTC	CASSLIQGPSYEQYF
NA	few	TRBV5-1	TRBJ1-1	TGCGCCAGCAGCTTACGGACACTGAACACTGAAGCTTTCTTT	CASSLRTLNTEAFF
NA	NA	TRBV5-1	TRBJ2-7	TGCGCCAGCAGCTTGACCACCACAGGGACGATCGACTACGAGCAGTACTTC	CASSLTTTGTIDYEQYF
TRBD2	NA	TRBV20-1	TRBJ2-3	TGCAGTGCTTGGGGCAGGGGACTAGCGGGAGTTCTAGATACGCAGTATTTT	CSAWGRGLAGVLDTQYF
NA	NA	TRBV12-3/TRBV12-4	TRBJ1-5	TGTGCCAGCACTCCGGGTCGAAATCAGCCCCAGCATTTT	CASTPGRNQPQHF
TRBD2	NA	TRBV2	TRBJ2-3	TGTGCCAGCAGTCGTAGCGGGAGGGCCGGAGATACGCAGTATTTT	CASSRSGRAGDTQYF
TRBD1	many	TRBV27	TRBJ2-7	TGTGCCAGCAGTATTAATTGGGACAGCTCCTACGAGCAGTACTTC	CASSINWDSSYEQYF
NA	NA	TRBV5-1	TRBJ1-1	TGCGCCAGCAGCCACCTCCAGGGAATGAACACTGAAGCTTTCTTT	CASSHLQGMNTEAFF
NA	NA	TRBV15	TRBJ1-5	TGTGCCACCAGCAGAGACAACATAAAGCCCCAGCATTTT	CATSRDNIKPQHF
NA	NA	TRBV7-9	TRBJ1-2	TGTGCCAGCAGCTTAGCAGTCCTAAACTATGGCTACACCTTC	CASSLAVLNYGYTF
TRBD2	NA	TRBV29-1	TRBJ2-5	TGCAGCGTTGAGAGACTAGCGGGAGGGCGAGAGACCCAGTACTTC	CSVERLAGGRETQYF